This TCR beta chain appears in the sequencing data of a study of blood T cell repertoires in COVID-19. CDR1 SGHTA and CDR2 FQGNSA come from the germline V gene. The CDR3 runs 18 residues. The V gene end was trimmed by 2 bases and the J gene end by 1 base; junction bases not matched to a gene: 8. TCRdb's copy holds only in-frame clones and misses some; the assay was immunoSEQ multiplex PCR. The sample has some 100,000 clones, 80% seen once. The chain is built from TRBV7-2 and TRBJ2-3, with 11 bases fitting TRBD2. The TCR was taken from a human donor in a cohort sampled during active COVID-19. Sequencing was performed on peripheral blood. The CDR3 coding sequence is TGTGCCAGCAGCTTAACCCTAGCGGGGGGCCAGCGCACAGATACGCAGTATTTT. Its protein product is CASSLTLAGGQRTDTQYF.